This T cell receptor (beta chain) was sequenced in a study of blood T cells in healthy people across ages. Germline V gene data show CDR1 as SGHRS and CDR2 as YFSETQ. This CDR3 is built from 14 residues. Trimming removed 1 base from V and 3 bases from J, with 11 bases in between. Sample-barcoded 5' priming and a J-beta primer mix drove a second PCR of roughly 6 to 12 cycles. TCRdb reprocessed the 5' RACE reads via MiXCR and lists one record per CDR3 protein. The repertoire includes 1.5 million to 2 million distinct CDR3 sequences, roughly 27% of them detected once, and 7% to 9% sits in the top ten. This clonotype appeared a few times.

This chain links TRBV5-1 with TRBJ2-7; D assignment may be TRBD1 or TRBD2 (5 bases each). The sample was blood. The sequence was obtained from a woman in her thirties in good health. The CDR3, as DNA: TGCGCCAGCAGCTTGCCCAGGGCGGGCTACGAGCAGTACTTC. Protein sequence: CASSLPRAGYEQYF. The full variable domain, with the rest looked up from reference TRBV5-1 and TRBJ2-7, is KAGVTQTPRYLIKTRGQQVTLSCSPISGHRSVSWYQQTPGQGLQFLFEYFSETQRNKGNFPGRFSGRQFSNSRSEMNVSTLELGDSALYLCASSLPRAGYEQYFGPGTRLTVT.